The 22 T cell receptor beta chains listed next were all sequenced from one sample in a study of shared clonotypes between healthy human individuals. Generated by immunoSEQ multiplex PCR, the TCRdb table keeps only in-frame clones and is missing some. The profile covers about 380,000 clones, with 90% to 97% appearing a single time and around 0.3% taken by the ten largest. Sequencing used memory CD8+ T cells sorted from blood. This sample's subset: CD45RO+ cells pooled with CCR7-negative TemRA cells. The receptors derive from a man aged 25 to 40 in good health.

This clone has only one observation. The V call is TRBV10-3, the J call TRBJ2-3; 14 positions agree with TRBD2. Per the germline V gene, CDR1 is ENHRY and CDR2 is SYGVKD. CDR3 length equals 16 residues. After removal of 6 bases from V and 2 bases from J, the junction contained 4 bases not matched to a gene. CDR3 nucleotides: TGTGCCATCAGAAAGACTAGCGGGAGGGCCACAGATACGCAGTATTTT. The encoded protein is CAIRKTSGRATDTQYF.

The genes are TRBV5-1 and TRBJ2-1; D uncertain. The germline V gene encodes CDR1 SGHRS and CDR2 YFSETQ. V was pared by 1 base and J by 8 bases, with 7 bases between. This CDR3 has 12 residues. The DNA of the CDR3 is TGCGCCAGCAGCTTGTGGTACGATGAGCAGTTCTTC. Its translation is CASSLWYDEQFF.

The chain employs TRBV5-1 and TRBJ2-5; the D gene is possibly TRBD2 (5 bases). V shed 1 base and J shed 3 bases, with 10 bases lying between them. Germline V lookup: CDR1 SGHRS, CDR2 YFSETQ. The CDR3 has 14 residues. The DNA of the CDR3 is TGCGCCAGCAGCTTGAGTGGGAGCAAAGAGACCCAGTACTTC. Translation: CASSLSGSKETQYF.

This clone was found once. The chain is built from TRBV6-6 and TRBJ2-3; D is unresolved. CDR1 MNHNY and CDR2 SVGAGI come from the germline V gene (reference sequence). The length of the CDR3 is 14 residues. The V end lost 1 base, the J end lost 2 bases, and 7 bases lay between the germline ends. CDR3 region: CASSYYLNTDTQYF. DNA of the CDR3: TGTGCCAGCAGTTACTACCTCAACACAGATACGCAGTATTTT.

The gene calls are TRBV5-4 and TRBJ2-5, with 9 bases matching TRBD2. J gave up 4 bases and V 3 bases, and 7 bases lay outside the gene matches. CDR1 is SGHNT, CDR2 YYREEE, per germline (reference sequence). This CDR3 is 15 amino acids long. The CDR3, as DNA: TGTGCCAGCAGCTCATCAGCGGGAGGAGCAGAGACCCAGTACTTC. The encoded protein is CASSSSAGGAETQYF.

The chain joins TRBV5-8 to TRBJ2-7, with D possibly TRBD1 on 6 matching bases. Germline CDR1 and CDR2: SGHTS and YDEGEE. V was clipped by 2 bases and J by 0 bases, with 9 bases between them. The length of the CDR3 is 14 residues. This chain's CDR3 is CASSFPGVSYEQYF. CDR3 bases: TGTGCCAGCAGCTTCCCAGGGGTCTCCTACGAGCAGTACTTC.

The chain has TRBV5-1 and TRBJ1-2; possible D gene TRBD1, 5 bases. This CDR3 contains 12 residues. The V end was cut by 7 bases, the J end by 8 bases, with 15 bases between. Germline loops: CDR1 SGHRS, CDR2 YFSETQ. CDR3 residues: CASGRGAAGYTF. The CDR3 coding sequence is TGCGCCAGCGGGCGAGGGGCAGCAGGCTACACCTTC.

This chain joins TRBV29-1 and TRBJ2-5; D remains unclear. The CDR3 runs 11 residues. V shed 4 bases and J shed 4 bases, with 7 bases lying between them. Looked up from germline, CDR1 is SQVTM and CDR2 is ANQGSEA. CDR3 loop: CSVGLGETQYF. CDR3 in DNA: TGCAGCGTTGGCTTGGGAGAGACCCAGTACTTC.

The chain couples TRBV7-3 to TRBJ2-1; D gene uncertain. V gave up 5 bases and J gave up 0 bases, with 8 bases separating them. Germline CDR1 SGHTA, CDR2 FQGTGA. This CDR3 contains 14 residues. This CDR3 is CASSHGSSYNEQFF. As DNA, the CDR3 is TGTGCCAGCAGCCACGGCAGCTCCTACAATGAGCAGTTCTTC.

The V and J genes are TRBV19 and TRBJ2-3; the match to TRBD2 covers 9 bases. The CDR3 consists of 15 residues. From germline, CDR1 is LNHDA and CDR2 SQIVND (reference sequence). Unmatched junction bases numbered 4, after V lost 6 bases and J lost 0 bases. CDR3 coding DNA: TGTGCCAGTAGGAGAACTAGCGGGAGCACAGATACGCAGTATTTT. It encodes CASRRTSGSTDTQYF.

The V call is TRBV4-2, the J call TRBJ2-3, with D possibly TRBD1 on 5 matching bases. This CDR3 is 14 amino acids long. Germline CDR1 reads LGHNA; CDR2 reads YNFKEQ. Trimming removed 1 base from V and 6 bases from J, with 11 bases in between. CDR3 residues: CASSQAGRADTQYF. The CDR3 DNA sequence: TGTGCCAGCAGCCAAGCAGGGCGTGCCGATACGCAGTATTTT.

This chain uses TRBV18 with TRBJ1-2; TRBD1 matches 9 bases. V trimming: 3 bases; J trimming: 8 bases; junction bases outside the gene matches: 1. CDR3 length equals 12 residues. The germline V gene encodes CDR1 KGHSH and CDR2 LQKENI. CDR3 in DNA: TGTGCCAGCTCACCGACAGGGGGAGGCTACACCTTC. Translated, it gives CASSPTGGGYTF.

The V and J genes are TRBV29-1 and TRBJ2-7; no definite D call. CDR3 length equals 11 residues. CDR1 SQVTM and CDR2 ANQGSEA come from the germline V gene. Trimming cost V 4 bases and J 1 base, with 5 bases left between them. The CDR3 protein is CSVGQSYEQYF. The DNA of the CDR3 is TGCAGCGTTGGCCAGTCCTACGAGCAGTACTTC.

The CDR3, as DNA: TGTGCCAGCAGCTTGATTGAGGGAGCCCTAACCCAAAAAGAGACCCAGTACTTC. Translated: CASSLIEGALTQKETQYF. The rearrangement links TRBV7-9 to TRBJ2-5, with a tentative D call TRBD2 (5 bases). This CDR3 has 18 residues. In germline, CDR1 is SEHNR, CDR2 FQNEAQ (reference sequence). The germline V and J ends were trimmed by 3 bases and 3 bases, with 23 bases remaining between them.

The chain uses TRBV6-5 and TRBJ2-3; 9 bases match TRBD2. The V gene's germline CDR1 is MNHEY and CDR2 SVGAGI. The CDR3 is 16 amino acids. The ends lost 4 bases at V and 4 bases at J; junction bases unmatched: 9. CDR3 in DNA: TGTGCCAGCAGTTTCCGGATAGCGGGAGAGGCAGATACGCAGTATTTT. Amino acid sequence: CASSFRIAGEADTQYF.

This clone was counted a single time. V gene TRBV4-1 combines with J gene TRBJ2-7, with TRBD2 matching 8 bases. CDR1 and CDR2 from the germline V gene are MGHRA and YSYEKL. V was clipped by 1 base and J by 2 bases; unmatched bases: 1. The CDR3 runs 14 residues. CDR3 sequence reads: CASSQVGRAYEQYF. CDR3 sequence (DNA): TGCGCCAGCAGCCAAGTCGGGAGGGCCTACGAGCAGTACTTC.

The chain has TRBV7-9 and TRBJ1-1; weak D call: TRBD1 (6 bases). CDR3 size: 13 residues. V was clipped by 6 bases and J by 4 bases, with 12 bases between them. Germline-derived CDR1 and CDR2 are SEHNR and FQNEAQ (reference sequence). The DNA of the CDR3 is TGTGCCAGCAGTCCACAGGGAGGCACTGAAGCTTTCTTT. Protein sequence: CASSPQGGTEAFF.

The chain uses TRBV27 and TRBJ2-4; D is undetermined. The length of the CDR3 is 16 residues. CDR1 is MNHEY and CDR2 is SMNVEV in the germline V gene (reference sequence). Trimming removed 0 bases from V and 7 bases from J, with 16 bases in between. CDR3: CASSLSPYSGVNIQYF. The DNA for the CDR3 is TGTGCCAGCAGTTTATCGCCTTACAGTGGGGTTAACATTCAGTACTTC.

J is TRBJ2-7 and V is TRBV4-2; 12 positions match TRBD2. CDR1 is LGHNA, CDR2 YNFKEQ, per germline. After removal of 3 bases from V and 3 bases from J, the junction contained 9 bases not matched to a gene. CDR3 length: 17 residues. The CDR3 DNA reads TGTGCCAGCAGCCAGGCACAGGGACTAGCGGGCCTCTACGAGCAGTACTTC. It specifies CASSQAQGLAGLYEQYF.

CDR3 in DNA: TGTGCCAGGAACCTACACTTCTCAACTAATGAAAAACTGTTTTTT. Translation gives CARNLHFSTNEKLFF. This rearrangement joins TRBV5-4 to TRBJ1-4; no clear D gene. The germline CDR1 and CDR2 sequences are SGHNT and YYREEE (reference sequence). Trimming took off 8 bases at V and 0 bases at J, with 14 bases between the two ends. CDR3 length: 15 amino acids.

This clone was picked up one time. The chain is built from TRBV6-1 and TRBJ1-2; TRBD1 aligns across 9 bases. Trimming took 4 bases from V and 2 from J; bases not matched to a gene: 14. Germline CDR1 MNHNS, CDR2 SASEGT. The CDR3 has 18 amino acids. CDR3: CASSVRKKAGQGNYGYTF. The CDR3 DNA reads TGTGCCAGCAGTGTTCGTAAGAAAGCAGGACAGGGGAACTATGGCTACACCTTC.

The V and J genes are TRBV19 and TRBJ1-1; TRBD1 is a possible D gene (5 bases). The CDR3 consists of 13 residues. Trimming took 3 bases from V and 3 from J, leaving 8 bases between them. Germline V CDR1 and CDR2: LNHDA, SQIVND (reference sequence). CDR3 sequence (DNA): TGTGCCAGTAGTATCGCGGGGGACACTGAAGCTTTCTTT. This encodes CASSIAGDTEAFF.